This T cell receptor beta chain was documented in a study of blood T cell repertoires in COVID-19. Profiling relied on immunoSEQ multiplex PCR, and the TCRdb table lists in-frame clones only, not all of them. This table holds around 230,000 clones, roughly 85% found once. The CDR3 sequence is 15 residues long. Germline values: CDR1 MNHEY, CDR2 SVGAGI. The ends lost 6 bases at V and 2 bases at J; junction bases unmatched: 10. The rearrangement links TRBV6-5 to TRBJ2-7; TRBD1 matches 7 bases. Source material: peripheral blood. The receptor was derived from a man aged 50-59 years with COVID-19, enrolled during active disease. The CDR3 reads CASRLRQGSTYEQYF. As DNA, the CDR3 is TGTGCCAGCAGACTCCGACAGGGTAGCACCTACGAGCAGTACTTC.